This entry features one TCR beta chain sequence. Original processing notes: Researchers report that nucleated cell counts were estimated from reference gene primer amplification. Assay: immunoSEQ multiplex PCR; the TCRdb copy retains only in-frame clones and omits some. V, J and clone size reflect that table, while D and trimming were determined from the DNA. The top ten clones hold under 25% of a sample with approximately 100,000 clones, 65% to 80% of them seen once. The data stem from a study of blood T cell repertoires in COVID-19. Study information: The United States, Italy and Spain were the sources of the acute and convalescent COVID-19 samples. Nucleic acid was either cDNA or gDNA, and it came from T cells, B-cell-depleted T cells, or PBMCs.

This receptor was identified in a man between 65 and 85 years old with active or convalescent COVID-19. The sequenced sample consisted of peripheral blood.

The CDR3 bases are TGCAGCGCCAGCCTGACGGGTGAGCAGTTCTTC. Protein sequence: CSASLTGEQFF. This chain links TRBV29-1 with TRBJ2-1, with D unresolved. The CDR3 consists of 11 residues. Germline V CDR1 and CDR2: SQVTM, ANQGSEA. V gave up 7 bases and J gave up 9 bases, with 13 bases separating them.